This section outlines one T cell receptor (beta chain) sequence together with its context. The antigen remains unidentified. A much larger clone is a single base away; this may be a read error. This sample is part of a study of Graves' ophthalmopathy and Graves' hyperthyroidism. RNA transcripts were the template, and TCR beta CDR3 regions were amplified from them. A first-round RT-PCR used HTBI primers, followed by a second-round multiplex PCR. TCRdb reprocessed the multiplex PCR reads via MiXCR and lists one record per CDR3 protein. The sample shows about 620,000 distinct CDR3 sequences, about 20% of them seen only once. The CDR3 is 12 residues long. Study-wide points: Most thyroid clonotypes expanded beyond 0.001 frequency were also found in blood.

V is TRBV12-3 or TRBV12-4 and J is TRBJ1-2; D ambiguous. The receptor was isolated from a woman under 30 with stable Graves' hyperthyroidism. Some clones in this sample may be carry-over from other donors' samples. Sequencing used peripheral blood. The CDR3 nucleotides read TGTGCCAGCAGTTTATGGACCTATGGCTACAGCTTC. It translates to CASSLWTYGYSF.